Below are 24 T cell receptor beta chains sequenced from a single sample in a study of blood T cells in healthy people across ages. Together with a sample-barcoded 5' primer, a J-beta primer mix was included in a second PCR lasting about 6 to 11 cycles. TCRdb processed the 5' RACE reads anew with MiXCR; each CDR3 protein has one entry. The repertoire holds some 1,800,000 distinct CDR3 sequences, with about two fifths as singletons. Sequenced material: blood. Source of these receptors: a human donor in good health.

This chain links TRBV27 with TRBJ1-5, with D uncertain. This CDR3 is built from 15 residues. Germline V gene lookup returns CDR1 MNHEY and CDR2 SMNVEV (reference sequence). Trimming stripped 6 bases from V and 2 bases from J, with 14 bases between. The CDR3 sequence: CASRGTKAGNQPQHF. The DNA of the CDR3 is TGTGCCAGCAGGGGCACAAAAGCGGGCAATCAGCCCCAGCATTTT.

The CDR3 nucleotides read TGCAGTGCTAGCGAAACTAGCGGGTGGATTACCACCGGGGAGCTGTTTTTT. This gives the protein CSASETSGWITTGELFF. The J gene is TRBJ2-2, the V gene TRBV20-1; 9 bases match TRBD2. Trimming took 3 bases from V and 4 from J; bases not matched to a gene: 12. Germline CDR1 and CDR2: DFQATT and SNEGSKA (reference sequence). There are 17 residues in the CDR3.

A few counts support this clonotype. The chain links TRBV2 to TRBJ1-2; D gene uncertain. Germline V gene data show CDR1 as SNHLY and CDR2 as FYNNEI. The germline V and J ends were trimmed by 4 bases and 3 bases, with 9 bases remaining between them. This CDR3 has 13 residues. The CDR3 DNA reads TGTGCCAGCAGTGGGACTCGTTACTATGGCTACACCTTC. Its translation is CASSGTRYYGYTF.

This sequence joins TRBV7-2 and TRBJ2-7; the D gene is possibly TRBD2 (6 bases). The CDR3 is 15 residues long. Trimming removed 3 bases at V and 4 bases at J, with 16 bases between. CDR1 and CDR2 (germline): SGHTA, FQGNSA. CDR3 bases: TGTGCCAGCAGCTTGTTTCAGGGAGGAGCTTACGAGCAGTACTTC. This codes for CASSLFQGGAYEQYF.

The J gene is TRBJ1-2, the V gene TRBV7-9; 7 nucleotides align to TRBD1. The length of the CDR3 is 14 residues. V lost 5 bases, J lost 6 bases, and 9 bases stayed unmatched. Per germline, CDR1 SEHNR and CDR2 FQNEAQ (reference sequence). In nucleotides, the CDR3 is TGTGCCAGCAGCCGGGACAGACCTATCAATGGCTACACCTTC. Its translation is CASSRDRPINGYTF. The full variable domain, in which reference TRBV7-9 and TRBJ1-2 provide the parts outside the CDR3, is DTGVSQNPRHKITKRGQNVTFRCDPISEHNRLYWYRQTLGQGPEFLTYFQNEAQLEKSRLLSDRFSAERPKGSFSTLEIQRTEQGDSAMYLCASSRDRPINGYTFGSGTRLTVV.

The chain combines TRBV2 with TRBJ1-4, with TRBD1 identical over 7 bases. The V and J ends lost 7 bases and 15 bases, in that order; junction bases with no gene match: 14. Germline V gives CDR1 SNHLY, CDR2 FYNNEI. The CDR3 sequence is 13 residues long. DNA of the CDR3: TGTGCCAGCAACAACCGAGGGGGCTTGAAATTGTTTTTT. It specifies CASNNRGGLKLFF.

The chain is built from TRBV28 and TRBJ2-4, with 9 positions matching TRBD1. With the DNA end fitting TRBJ2-7 better, the J assignment may be wrong. The germline CDR1 and CDR2 sequences are MDHEN and SYDVKM. This CDR3 contains 16 residues. Here the CDR3 reads CASSRPPGQGDVEQYF. The CDR3 DNA is TGTGCCAGCAGTCGCCCACCGGGACAGGGAGATGTCGAGCAGTACTTC.

The chain carries TRBV6-6 and TRBJ2-7, with 11 bases that match TRBD2. Germline V CDR1 and CDR2: MNHNY, SVGAGI (reference sequence). V shed 1 base and J 2 bases; nucleotides not matched to a gene: 7. The CDR3 has 17 residues. CDR3 bases: TGTGCCAGCAGTTACTTCCTAGCGGGGGGTACTACCTACGAGCAGTACTTC. Amino acids: CASSYFLAGGTTYEQYF.

The chain employs TRBV4-2 and TRBJ1-2; 8 nucleotides align to TRBD1. Germline CDR1 and CDR2: LGHNA and YNFKEQ. The J segment lost 0 bases and the V segment lost 3 bases, leaving 9 bases of the junction unmatched. The CDR3 covers 17 residues. The CDR3 DNA reads TGTGCCAGCAGCCAGGCCGCGGGACAGGCGACTAACTATGGCTACACCTTC. Its protein product is CASSQAAGQATNYGYTF.

The J gene is TRBJ2-3, the V gene TRBV11-2, with 9 bases identical to TRBD2. Germline-derived CDR1 and CDR2 are SGHAT and FQNNGV. After removal of 6 bases from V and 2 bases from J, the junction contained 6 bases not matched to a gene. This CDR3 has 15 amino acids. Here the CDR3 reads CASSTGTSYTDTQYF. The CDR3 DNA sequence: TGTGCCAGCAGTACCGGGACTAGCTACACAGATACGCAGTATTTT. Using reference TRBV11-2 and TRBJ2-3 for the parts outside the CDR3, the full variable domain is EAGVAQSPRYKIIEKRQSVAFWCNPISGHATLYWYQQILGQGPKLLIQFQNNGVVDDSQLPKDRFSAERLKGVDSTLKIQPAKLEDSAVYLCASSTGTSYTDTQYFGPGTRLTVL.

There are a few counts of this clonotype. The rearrangement joins TRBV5-1 to TRBJ1-2; 9 bases fit TRBD1. With V trimmed by 6 bases and J by 8 bases, 14 bases remained unmatched. The CDR3 length is 15 residues. Germline lookup yields CDR1 SGHRS and CDR2 YFSETQ. DNA for the CDR3: TGCGCCAGCACCGACAGGGGGGGAACCACCGTGGGCTACACCTTC. Its protein is CASTDRGGTTVGYTF.

This clonotype has just one count. The chain joins TRBV11-1 to TRBJ2-1, with D possibly matching TRBD1 (7 bases). V dropped 1 base and J dropped 4 bases, with 14 bases sitting between them. The CDR3 extends over 16 amino acids. Germline V gives CDR1 SGHAT, CDR2 FQDESV (reference sequence). CDR3 bases: TGTGCCAGCAGCTTAGGCCAGGGGGACTTTTACAATGAGCAGTTCTTC. Its protein product is CASSLGQGDFYNEQFF.

There are a few counts of this clonotype. The chain couples TRBV10-3 to TRBJ1-2; 7 nucleotides line up with TRBD1. Germline lookup yields CDR1 ENHRY and CDR2 SYGVKD. Losses at the gene ends were 6 bases for V and 3 bases for J; bases not matched to a gene: 16. This CDR3 comprises 17 residues. CDR3 region: CAISERDRRALYYGYTF. The CDR3 DNA follows: TGTGCCATCAGCGAGCGGGACAGAAGAGCCCTTTACTATGGCTACACCTTC.

The chain has TRBV7-9 and TRBJ2-5; no clear D. The CDR3 consists of 12 residues. Germline V gives CDR1 SEHNR, CDR2 FQNEAQ (reference sequence). The V end lost 0 bases, the J end lost 6 bases, and 5 bases lay between the germline ends. The CDR3 DNA reads as TGTGCCAGCAGCTTAGCCCCAAAGACCCAGTACTTC. Amino acids: CASSLAPKTQYF. The full variable domain, completed using reference TRBV7-9 and TRBJ2-5, is DTGVSQNPRHKITKRGQNVTFRCDPISEHNRLYWYRQTLGQGPEFLTYFQNEAQLEKSRLLSDRFSAERPKGSFSTLEIQRTEQGDSAMYLCASSLAPKTQYFGPGTRLLVL.

V and J are TRBV7-2 and TRBJ2-3; 9 bases map to TRBD2. V gave up 6 bases and J gave up 5 bases; unmatched junction bases: 12. The CDR3 extends over 16 amino acids. Germline CDR1 is SGHTA and CDR2 is FQGNSA. This chain's CDR3 is CASSPNGAGGGDTQYF. In nucleotides, the CDR3 is TGTGCCAGCAGTCCCAACGGGGCGGGGGGGGGAGATACGCAGTATTTT.

Remarks on this clonotype: Mismatch with germline at one junction end may stem from a read error. This chain joins TRBV5-1 and TRBJ2-1, with a possible D match to TRBD2 (5 bases). This CDR3 region has 15 residues. CDR1 and CDR2 from the germline V gene are SGHRS and YFSETQ. CDR3 nucleotides: TGCACCAGCAGCTTGCAGTGGGGAGACTACAATGAGCAGTTCTTC. It translates to CTSSLQWGDYNEQFF.

This clonotype was seen only a few times. The genes are TRBV14 and TRBJ2-3; 8 bases match TRBD1. Germline CDR1 is SGHDN and CDR2 is FVKESK. J gave up 4 bases and V 4 bases, and 13 bases lay outside the gene matches. CDR3 length: 17 residues. DNA for the CDR3: TGTGCCAGCAGCCGCCTTCGGCAGGGGGCGCATCCAGATACGCAGTATTTT. Translation gives CASSRLRQGAHPDTQYF.

This clonotype was counted a few times. The gene calls are TRBV5-1 and TRBJ1-1; unclear D gene. This CDR3 has 15 amino acids. With 2 bases removed from V and 13 bases from J, the gap between germline ends came to 24 bases. Germline V gene lookup returns CDR1 SGHRS and CDR2 YFSETQ. CDR3 loop: CASSFYTGPYQIGFF. CDR3 nucleotide sequence: TGCGCCAGCAGCTTCTACACCGGGCCCTACCAAATTGGTTTCTTT. Supplemented by reference TRBV5-1 and TRBJ1-1, the full variable domain reads KAGVTQTPRYLIKTRGQQVTLSCSPISGHRSVSWYQQTPGQGLQFLFEYFSETQRNKGNFPGRFSGRQFSNSRSEMNVSTLELGDSALYLCASSFYTGPYQIGFFGQGTRLTVV.

This chain joins TRBV12-3 or TRBV12-4 and TRBJ1-2; no clear D. Trimming stripped 1 base from V and 6 bases from J, with 12 bases between. This CDR3 region has 14 residues. The CDR3 protein is CASSLEQVRNGYTF. CDR3 bases: TGTGCCAGCAGTTTAGAGCAGGTCAGAAATGGCTACACCTTC.

The DNA for the CDR3 is TGTGCCAGCAGGTCGGCGGAGGACCACTATGGCTACACCTTC. Its translation: CASRSAEDHYGYTF. The chain combines TRBV12-3 or TRBV12-4 with TRBJ1-2; D remains ambiguous. CDR3 length: 14 residues. Trimming cost V 6 bases and J 3 bases, with 14 bases left between them.

This clonotype was counted only a few times. The rearrangement joins TRBV6-6 to TRBJ1-2; D gene unclear. V shed 7 bases and J shed 1 base, with 7 bases lying between them. The CDR3 loop spans 12 amino acids. The germline gives CDR1 MNHNY, CDR2 SVGAGI (reference sequence). The CDR3 DNA follows: TGTGCCAGCAAGACCATTAACTATGGCTACACCTTC. It translates to CASKTINYGYTF.

This clonotype came up a few times. The chain uses TRBV20-1 and TRBJ2-7; D might be TRBD2 (5 bases). Germline values: CDR1 DFQATT, CDR2 SNEGSKA (reference sequence). V lost 3 bases to trimming and J lost 1 base, with 10 bases between them. This CDR3 is 13 amino acids long. CDR3 loop: CSASSGDSYEQYF. The CDR3, as DNA: TGCAGTGCTAGCAGCGGAGATTCCTACGAGCAGTACTTC.

The chain combines TRBV2 with TRBJ2-4, with TRBD1 as a possible D gene (6 bases). The CDR3 spans 13 residues. Germline V lookup: CDR1 SNHLY, CDR2 FYNNEI. Trimming removed 5 bases at V and 13 bases at J, with 18 bases between. The CDR3 region is CASSSQQGVEQYF. The CDR3 region has the DNA TGTGCCAGCAGTAGCCAACAGGGAGTTGAGCAGTACTTC. The full variable domain, its missing parts supplied by reference TRBV2 and TRBJ2-4, is EPEVTQTPSHQVTQMGQEVILRCVPISNHLYFYWYRQILGQKVEFLVSFYNNEISEKSEIFDDQFSVERPDGSNFTLKIRSTKLEDSAMYFCASSSQQGVEQYFGAGTRLSVL.

Only a few counts were recorded for this clonotype. The chain couples TRBV6-5 to TRBJ1-2; unclear D gene. The germline V and J ends were trimmed by 5 bases and 4 bases, with 20 bases remaining between them. This CDR3 contains 16 residues. Germline V lookup: CDR1 MNHEY, CDR2 SVGAGI. For the CDR3, the DNA is TGTGCCAGCAGTCGATCGTTCCGAACAGATATCTATGGCTACACCTTC. Amino acids: CASSRSFRTDIYGYTF.